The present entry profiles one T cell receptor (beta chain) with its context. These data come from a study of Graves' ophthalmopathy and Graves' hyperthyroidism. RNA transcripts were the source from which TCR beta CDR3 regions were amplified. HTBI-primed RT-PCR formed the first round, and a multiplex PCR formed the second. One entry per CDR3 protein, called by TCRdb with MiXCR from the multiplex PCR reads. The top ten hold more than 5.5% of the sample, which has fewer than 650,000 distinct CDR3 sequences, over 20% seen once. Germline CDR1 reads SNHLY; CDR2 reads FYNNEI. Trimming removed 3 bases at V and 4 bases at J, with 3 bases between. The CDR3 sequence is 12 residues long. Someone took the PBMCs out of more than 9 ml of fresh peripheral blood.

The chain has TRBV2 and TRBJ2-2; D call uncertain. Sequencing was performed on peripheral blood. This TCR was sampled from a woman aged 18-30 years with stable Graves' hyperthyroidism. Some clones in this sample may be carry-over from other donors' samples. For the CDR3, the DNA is TGTGCCAGCAGTGATCCCACCGGGGAGCTGTTTTTT. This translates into CASSDPTGELFF.